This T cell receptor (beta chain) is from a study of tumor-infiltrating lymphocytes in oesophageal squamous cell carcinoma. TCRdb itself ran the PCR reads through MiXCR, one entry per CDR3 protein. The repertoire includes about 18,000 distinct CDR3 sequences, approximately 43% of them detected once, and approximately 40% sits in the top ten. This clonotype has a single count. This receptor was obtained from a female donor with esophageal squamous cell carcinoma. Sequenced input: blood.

The DNA of the CDR3 is TGTGCCAGCAGCTTAGCGGTTTTTAGCGGGAGTGGTCAAGAGACCCAGTACTTC. Its protein product is CASSLAVFSGSGQETQYF. The chain has TRBV7-4 and TRBJ2-4; 9 bases align to TRBD2. The end of the DNA is better explained by TRBJ2-5, so the J call may be wrong. The CDR3 length is 18 residues. CDR1 is SGHVT and CDR2 is SQSDAQ in the germline V gene.